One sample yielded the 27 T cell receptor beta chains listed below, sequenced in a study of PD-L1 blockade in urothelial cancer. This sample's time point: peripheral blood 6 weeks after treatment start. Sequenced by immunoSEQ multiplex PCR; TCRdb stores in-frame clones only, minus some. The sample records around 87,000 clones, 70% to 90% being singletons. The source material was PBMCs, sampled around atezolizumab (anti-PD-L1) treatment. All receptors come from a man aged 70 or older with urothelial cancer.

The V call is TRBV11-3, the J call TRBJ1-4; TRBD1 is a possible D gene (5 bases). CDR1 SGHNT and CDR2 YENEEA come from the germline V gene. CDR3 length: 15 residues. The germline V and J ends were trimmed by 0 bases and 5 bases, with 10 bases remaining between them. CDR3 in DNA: TGTGCCAGCAGCTTAGACGGGGGATCGAATGAAAAACTGTTTTTT. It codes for CASSLDGGSNEKLFF.

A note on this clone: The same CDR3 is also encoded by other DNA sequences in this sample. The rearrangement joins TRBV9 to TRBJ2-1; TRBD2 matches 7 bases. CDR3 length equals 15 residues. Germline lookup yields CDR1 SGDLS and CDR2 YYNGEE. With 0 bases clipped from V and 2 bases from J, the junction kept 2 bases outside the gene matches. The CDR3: CASSVAGGTYNEQFF. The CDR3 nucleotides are TGTGCCAGCAGCGTAGCGGGAGGAACCTACAATGAGCAGTTCTTC. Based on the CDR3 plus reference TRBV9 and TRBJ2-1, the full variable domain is DSGVTQTPKHLITATGQRVTLRCSPRSGDLSVYWYQQSLDQGLQFLIQYYNGEERAKGNILERFSAQQFPDLHSELNLSSLELGDSALYFCASSVAGGTYNEQFFGPGTRLTVL.

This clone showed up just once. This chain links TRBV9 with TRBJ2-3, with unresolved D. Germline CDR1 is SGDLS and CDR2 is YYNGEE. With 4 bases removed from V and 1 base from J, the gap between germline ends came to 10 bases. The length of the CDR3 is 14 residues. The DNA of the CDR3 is TGTGCCAGCAGCCCTTTTACGGGCACAGATACGCAGTATTTT. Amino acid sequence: CASSPFTGTDTQYF.

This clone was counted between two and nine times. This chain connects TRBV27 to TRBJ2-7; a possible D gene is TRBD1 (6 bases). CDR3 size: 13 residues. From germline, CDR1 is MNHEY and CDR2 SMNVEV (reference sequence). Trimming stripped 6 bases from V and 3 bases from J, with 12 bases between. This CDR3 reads CASSMDSYYEQYF. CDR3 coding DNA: TGTGCCAGCAGCATGGACAGCTACTACGAGCAGTACTTC.

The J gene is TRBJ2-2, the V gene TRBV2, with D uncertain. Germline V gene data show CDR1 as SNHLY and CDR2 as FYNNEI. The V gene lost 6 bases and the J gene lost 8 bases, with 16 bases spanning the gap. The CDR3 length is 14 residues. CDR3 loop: CASRLNIIMGELFF. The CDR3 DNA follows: TGTGCCAGCAGGTTAAACATCATCATGGGGGAGCTGTTTTTT.

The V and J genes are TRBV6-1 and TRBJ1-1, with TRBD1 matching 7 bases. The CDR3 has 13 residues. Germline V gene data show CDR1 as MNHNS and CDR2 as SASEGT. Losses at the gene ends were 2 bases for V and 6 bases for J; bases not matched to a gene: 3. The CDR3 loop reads CASSERTGPEAFF. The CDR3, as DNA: TGTGCCAGCAGTGAACGGACAGGACCTGAAGCTTTCTTT.

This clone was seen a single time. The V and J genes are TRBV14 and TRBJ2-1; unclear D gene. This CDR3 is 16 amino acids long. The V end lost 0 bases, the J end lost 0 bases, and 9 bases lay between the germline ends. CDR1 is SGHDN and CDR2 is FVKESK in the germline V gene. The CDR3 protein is CASSQDNWSSYNEQFF. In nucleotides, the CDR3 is TGTGCCAGCAGCCAAGATAATTGGAGCTCCTACAATGAGCAGTTCTTC.

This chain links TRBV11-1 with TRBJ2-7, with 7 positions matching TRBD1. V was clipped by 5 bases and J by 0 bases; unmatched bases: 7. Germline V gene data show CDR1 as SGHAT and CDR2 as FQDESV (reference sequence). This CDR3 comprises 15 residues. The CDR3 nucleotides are TGTGCCAGCAGCCAGGGGGTTGGTGGCTCCTACGAGCAGTACTTC. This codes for CASSQGVGGSYEQYF.

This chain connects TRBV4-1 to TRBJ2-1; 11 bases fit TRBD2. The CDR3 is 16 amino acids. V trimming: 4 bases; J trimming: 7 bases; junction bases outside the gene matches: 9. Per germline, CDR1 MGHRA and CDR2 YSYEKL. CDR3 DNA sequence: TGCGCCAGCAGCCGCACTAGCGGGAGTACGGAGAATGAGCAGTTCTTC. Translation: CASSRTSGSTENEQFF.

The CDR3 region has the DNA TGTGCCAGCAGCTTGTTCGGGGACAGGGCCTCCTACGAGCAGTACTTC. Its translation: CASSLFGDRASYEQYF. The chain employs TRBV5-6 and TRBJ2-7, with 9 nucleotides matching TRBD1. Germline values: CDR1 SGHDT, CDR2 YYEEEE. J lost 0 bases, V lost 1 base, and 5 bases had no gene match. The CDR3 runs 16 residues. The variable domain in full, completed from reference TRBV5-6 and TRBJ2-7, reads DAGVTQSPTHLIKTRGQQVTLRCSPKSGHDTVSWYQQALGQGPQFIFQYYEEEERQRGNFPDRFSGHQFPNYSSELNVNALLLGDSALYLCASSLFGDRASYEQYFGPGTRLTVT.

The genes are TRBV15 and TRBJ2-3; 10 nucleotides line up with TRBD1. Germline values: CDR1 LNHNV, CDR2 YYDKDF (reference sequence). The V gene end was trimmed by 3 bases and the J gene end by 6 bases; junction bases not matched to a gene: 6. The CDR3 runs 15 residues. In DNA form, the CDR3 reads TGTGCCACCAGCAGGTGGACAGGGGGTGGGGATACGCAGTATTTT. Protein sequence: CATSRWTGGGDTQYF. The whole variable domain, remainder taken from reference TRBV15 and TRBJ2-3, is DAMVIQNPRYQVTQFGKPVTLSCSQTLNHNVMYWYQQKSSQAPKLLFHYYDKDFNNEADTPDNFQSRRPNTSFCFLDIRSPGLGDTAMYLCATSRWTGGGDTQYFGPGTRLTVL.

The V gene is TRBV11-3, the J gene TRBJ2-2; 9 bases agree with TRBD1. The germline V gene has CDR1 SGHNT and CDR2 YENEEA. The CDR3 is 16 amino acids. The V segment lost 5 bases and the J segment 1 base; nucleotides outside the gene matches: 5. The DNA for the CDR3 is TGTGCCAGCAGCGTACCGGGACAGGGGAACACCGGGGAGCTGTTTTTT. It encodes CASSVPGQGNTGELFF.

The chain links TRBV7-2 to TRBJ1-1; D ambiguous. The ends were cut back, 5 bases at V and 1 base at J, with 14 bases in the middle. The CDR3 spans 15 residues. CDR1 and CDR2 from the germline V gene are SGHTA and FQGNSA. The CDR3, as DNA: TGTGCCAGCAGCCCTTACTCGGCGGGGAACACTGAAGCTTTCTTT. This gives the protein CASSPYSAGNTEAFF.

In DNA, the CDR3 is TGTGCCAGTAGTATGAGGGACAGGGTAAGGGATGAGCAGTTCTTC. Residues: CASSMRDRVRDEQFF. This chain connects TRBV19 to TRBJ2-1; TRBD1 agrees at 9 bases. Germline V gene data show CDR1 as LNHDA and CDR2 as SQIVND (reference sequence). V lost 3 bases and J lost 8; bases outside the gene matches: 8. The CDR3 extends over 15 amino acids.

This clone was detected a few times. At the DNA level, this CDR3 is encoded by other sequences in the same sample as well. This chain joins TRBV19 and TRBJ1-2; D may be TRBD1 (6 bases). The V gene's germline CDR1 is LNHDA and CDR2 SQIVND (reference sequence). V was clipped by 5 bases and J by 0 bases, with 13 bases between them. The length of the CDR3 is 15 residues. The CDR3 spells CASSLDSTTNYGYTF. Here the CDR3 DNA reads TGTGCCAGTAGTTTGGACAGTACAACTAACTATGGCTACACCTTC.

The CDR3 protein is CASSRGQGVGELFF. In DNA, the CDR3 is TGTGCCAGCAGCCGGGGACAGGGGGTCGGGGAGCTGTTTTTT. V usage is TRBV11-2 and J usage is TRBJ2-2, with 11 bases matching TRBD1. Trimming cost V 5 bases and J 7 bases; bases outside gene matches: 3. Germline values: CDR1 SGHAT, CDR2 FQNNGV. This CDR3 region has 14 residues.

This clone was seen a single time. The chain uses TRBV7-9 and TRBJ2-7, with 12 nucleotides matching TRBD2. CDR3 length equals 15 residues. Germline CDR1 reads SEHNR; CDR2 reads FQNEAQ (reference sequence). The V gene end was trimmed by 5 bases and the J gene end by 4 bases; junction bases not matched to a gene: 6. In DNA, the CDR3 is TGTGCCAGCAGCCGACGGACTAGCGGGATTTACGAGCAGTACTTC. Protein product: CASSRRTSGIYEQYF.

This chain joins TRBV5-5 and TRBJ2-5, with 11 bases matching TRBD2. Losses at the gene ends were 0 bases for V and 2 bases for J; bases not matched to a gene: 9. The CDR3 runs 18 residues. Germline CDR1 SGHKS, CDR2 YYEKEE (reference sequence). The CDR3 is CASSLVGGGTSGQETQYF. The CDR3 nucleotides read TGTGCCAGCAGCTTGGTAGGGGGGGGGACTAGCGGACAAGAGACCCAGTACTTC.

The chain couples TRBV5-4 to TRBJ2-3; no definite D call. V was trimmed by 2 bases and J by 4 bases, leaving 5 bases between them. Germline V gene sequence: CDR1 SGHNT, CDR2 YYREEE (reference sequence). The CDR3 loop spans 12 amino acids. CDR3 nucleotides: TGTGCCAGCAGCTTAAGAGCAGATACGCAGTATTTT. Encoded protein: CASSLRADTQYF.

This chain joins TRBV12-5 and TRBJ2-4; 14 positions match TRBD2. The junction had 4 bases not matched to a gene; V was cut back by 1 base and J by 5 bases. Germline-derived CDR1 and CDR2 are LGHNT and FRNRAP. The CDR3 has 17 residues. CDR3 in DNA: TGTGCTAGTGGTTTGGGGACTAGCGGGGGGATTCAAAACATTCAGTACTTC. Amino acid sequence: CASGLGTSGGIQNIQYF.

The DNA for the CDR3 is TGTGCCACCAGCAGAGAGAGGGCGAACACTGAAGCTTTCTTT. Protein sequence: CATSRERANTEAFF. The chain joins TRBV15 to TRBJ1-1; no clear D. Germline CDR1 and CDR2: LNHNV and YYDKDF (reference sequence). The CDR3 totals 14 residues. Trimming took off 0 bases at V and 1 base at J, with 6 bases between the two ends.

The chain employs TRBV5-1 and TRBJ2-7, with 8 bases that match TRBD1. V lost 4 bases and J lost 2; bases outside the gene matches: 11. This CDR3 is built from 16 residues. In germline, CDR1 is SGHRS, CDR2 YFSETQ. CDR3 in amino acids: CASSLIGQGMAYEQYF. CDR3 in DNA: TGCGCCAGCAGCCTCATAGGACAGGGTATGGCCTACGAGCAGTACTTC.

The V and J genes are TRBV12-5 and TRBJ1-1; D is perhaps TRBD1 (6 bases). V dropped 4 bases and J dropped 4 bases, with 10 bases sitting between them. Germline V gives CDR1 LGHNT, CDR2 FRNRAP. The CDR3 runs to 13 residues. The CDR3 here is CASGSGGGTEAFF. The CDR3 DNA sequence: TGTGCTAGTGGTTCGGGGGGCGGCACTGAAGCTTTCTTT.

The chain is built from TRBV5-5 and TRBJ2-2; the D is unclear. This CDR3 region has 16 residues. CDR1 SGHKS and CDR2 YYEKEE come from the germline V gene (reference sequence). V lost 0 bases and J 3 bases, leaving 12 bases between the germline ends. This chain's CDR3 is CASSLDWAVDTGELFF. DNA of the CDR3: TGTGCCAGCAGCTTGGATTGGGCTGTGGACACCGGGGAGCTGTTTTTT. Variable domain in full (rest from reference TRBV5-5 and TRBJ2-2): DAGVTQSPTHLIKTRGQQVTLRCSPISGHKSVSWYQQVLGQGPQFIFQYYEKEERGRGNFPDRFSARQFPNYSSELNVNALLLGDSALYLCASSLDWAVDTGELFFGEGSRLTVL.

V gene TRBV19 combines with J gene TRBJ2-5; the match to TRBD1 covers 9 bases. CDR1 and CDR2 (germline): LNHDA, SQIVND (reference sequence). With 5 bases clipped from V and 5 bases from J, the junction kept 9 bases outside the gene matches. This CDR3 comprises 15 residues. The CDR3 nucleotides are TGTGCCAGTAGTGCAAACAGGGGGCCATGGGAGACCCAGTACTTC. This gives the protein CASSANRGPWETQYF.

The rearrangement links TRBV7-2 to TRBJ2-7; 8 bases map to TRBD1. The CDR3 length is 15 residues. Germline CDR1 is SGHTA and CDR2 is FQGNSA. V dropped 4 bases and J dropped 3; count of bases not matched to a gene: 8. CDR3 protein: CASSSEVGQGYEQYF. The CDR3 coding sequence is TGTGCCAGCAGCTCAGAGGTCGGACAGGGCTACGAGCAGTACTTC.

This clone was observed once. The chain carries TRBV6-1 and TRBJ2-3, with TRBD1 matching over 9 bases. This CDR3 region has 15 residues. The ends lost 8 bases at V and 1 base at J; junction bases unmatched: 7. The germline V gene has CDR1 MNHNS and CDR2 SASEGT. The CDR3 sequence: CASLQGAVGTDTQYF. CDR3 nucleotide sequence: TGTGCCAGCCTACAGGGGGCGGTCGGCACAGATACGCAGTATTTT.